A selection of T cell receptor beta chains follows, all from one sample in a study of blood T cell repertoires in COVID-19. The method was immunoSEQ multiplex PCR; TCRdb's version includes in-frame clones alone and lacks a portion of them. The table lists about 300,000 clones, approximately 85% of them singletons. The specimen sequenced was PBMCs or T cells enriched from blood (not recorded which). The receptors were gathered from a man aged 25 to 40 who had recovered from COVID-19. Both conserved end residues are part of each CDR3. The D gene is left open where the match is weak.

V,D,CDR3
TRBV29-1,NA,CSVVVQSGGYTF
TRBV5-1,NA,CASRVATGELFF
TRBV2,TRBD1,CASRGRDRFREKLFF
TRBV4-2,NA,CASSQEGREGAGLVGQFF
TRBV6-5,NA,CASSPGNSGNTIYF
TRBV5-4,TRBD1,CASSPRTGGSIGANVLTF
TRBV5-4,TRBD1,CASSLSGGSTEAFF
TRBV19,TRBD1,CATGGTGGTLPYEQYF
TRBV6-1,TRBD2,CASSEVKLAGFLYNEQFF
TRBV6-6,TRBD2,CASSWTSGQETQYF
TRBV19,NA,CASSIDLLWTEAFF
TRBV30,TRBD1,CAWSVAGGPYNEQFF
TRBV7-2,TRBD1,CASSLMGQANTEAFF
TRBV5-4,TRBD1,CASSLGAGGPYEQYF
TRBV5-1,NA,CASSDNKDGYTF
TRBV9,NA,CASSTAGQPFYNEQFF
TRBV9,NA,CASSGQRGGLTEAFF
TRBV6-6,NA,CASRLQGDGYTF
TRBV7-6,NA,CASSDIPRGSPTEAFF
TRBV11-2,TRBD1,CASSLGGGGRPQHF
TRBV29-1,TRBD1,CSVGRGGGADTQYF
TRBV21-1,NA,CASRLFDRDNSYEQYF
TRBV2,TRBD1,CASSPLTGYGYTF
TRBV6-5,NA,CASSVLRDTEAFF
TRBV4-2,NA,CASSQEAASYNEQFF
TRBV30,NA,CAWSPSSYNEQFF
TRBV6-2/TRBV6-3,NA,CASSYTVNTEAFF
TRBV30,TRBD2,CAWKPYSGGATDTQYF
TRBV27,NA,CASSQTGSSGNTIYF
TRBV7-2,TRBD2,CASSRLAGGYTGELFF
TRBV5-4,NA,CASSPGLDTQYF
TRBV7-9,TRBD2,CASSSLAAYYEQYF
TRBV7-2,TRBD1,CASSRTGGSMNTEAFF
TRBV2,NA,CASGGRAGAQSGEKLFF
TRBV7-6,NA,CASSPRGVAVFYNEQFF
TRBV5-6,TRBD2,CASSLGGGGARREQYF
TRBV19,TRBD1,CASNPTQGARVLNYGYTF
TRBV10-3,TRBD1,CASRQGGNTEAFF
TRBV11-2,NA,CASSLQGSFQETQYF
TRBV2,NA,CASSTHGVAGEKLFF
TRBV5-1,NA,CASSKTTRGEQYF
TRBV5-4,TRBD1,CASSARDRVAEAFF
TRBV27,NA,CASSLDRGTYSPLHF